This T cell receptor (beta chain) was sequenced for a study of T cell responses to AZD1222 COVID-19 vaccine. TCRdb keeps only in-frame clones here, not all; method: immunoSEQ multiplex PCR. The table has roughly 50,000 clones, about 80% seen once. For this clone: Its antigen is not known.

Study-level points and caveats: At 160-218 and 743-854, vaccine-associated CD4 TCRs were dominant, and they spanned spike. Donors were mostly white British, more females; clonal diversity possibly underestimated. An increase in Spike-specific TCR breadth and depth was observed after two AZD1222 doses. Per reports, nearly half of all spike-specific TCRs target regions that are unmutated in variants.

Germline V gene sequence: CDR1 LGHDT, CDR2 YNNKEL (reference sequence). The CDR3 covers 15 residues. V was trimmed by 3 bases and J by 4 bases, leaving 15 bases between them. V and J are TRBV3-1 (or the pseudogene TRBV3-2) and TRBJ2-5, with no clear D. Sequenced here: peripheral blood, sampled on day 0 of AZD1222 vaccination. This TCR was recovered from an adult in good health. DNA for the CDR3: TGTGCCAGCAGCCATCCGGCTGAGATGAGAGAGACCCAGTACTTC. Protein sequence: CASSHPAEMRETQYF.